A selection of T cell receptor beta chains follows, all from one sample in a study of OX40 agonist ivuxolimab in advanced cancers. Only in-frame clones appear in the TCRdb table, and some are missing; sequencing was by immunoSEQ multiplex PCR. The repertoire holds approximately 39,000 clones, with more than 65% as singletons. The sequencing used CD4+ or CD8+ T cells sorted from blood, collected in a trial of the OX40 agonist ivuxolimab. These receptors came from an adult with an advanced solid tumor such as melanoma, head and neck, liver or kidney cancer. Each CDR3 is given with its conserved first and last residue. A D gene is named only where the DNA matches it firmly. Size is stated for part of the rows, as once, few or many counts, or as a class when the clone is expanded.

cdr3_aa,cdr3_nt,j_call,clone_size,v_call,d_call
CASSPELAGGNEQFF,TGTGCCAGCTCACCGGAACTAGCGGGGGGAAATGAGCAGTTCTTC,TRBJ2-1,-,TRBV18,TRBD2
CASSSGTGGPAFF,TGCGCCAGCAGCTCCGGGACAGGGGGTCCAGCTTTCTTT,TRBJ1-1,-,TRBV5-1,TRBD1
CASSTGRVSTDTQYF,TGCGCCAGCAGCACCGGACGGGTTAGCACAGATACGCAGTATTTT,TRBJ2-3,-,TRBV5-1,-
CASRRLAGGQDTQYF,TGCGCCAGCAGGCGACTAGCGGGGGGGCAAGATACGCAGTATTTT,TRBJ2-3,-,TRBV5-1,TRBD2
CASSLKDRGHADTQYF,TGTGCCAGCAGCTTAAAGGACAGGGGACACGCAGATACGCAGTATTTT,TRBJ2-3,-,TRBV5-6,TRBD1
CASRGDRQGYYGYTF,TGTGCCAGCCGAGGGGACCGACAGGGGTATTATGGCTACACCTTC,TRBJ1-2,-,TRBV6-6,TRBD1
CASSDSAGSLHF,TGTGCCAGCAGTGACTCGGCAGGTTCCCTCCACTTT,TRBJ1-6,few,TRBV6-4,-
CAWGTLGYTF,TGTGCCTGGGGGACACTTGGCTACACCTTC,TRBJ1-2,-,TRBV30,-
CASSGGLFYNTEAFF,TGTGCCAGCAGTGGGGGTTTATTCTATAACACTGAAGCTTTCTTT,TRBJ1-1,-,TRBV6-5,-
CASSYWGGRDEAFF,TGTGCCAGCAGTTACTGGGGGGGCCGAGATGAAGCTTTCTTT,TRBJ1-1,once,TRBV6-5,-
CSVGFGRDGYTF,TGCAGCGTTGGGTTTGGGAGGGATGGCTACACCTTC,TRBJ1-2,-,TRBV29-1,-
CASRDLMNTEAFF,TGTGCCAGCAGGGACCTCATGAACACTGAAGCTTTCTTT,TRBJ1-1,-,TRBV2,-
CASLRGELFF,TGTGCCAGCCTACGTGGGGAGCTGTTTTTT,TRBJ2-2,few,TRBV7-9,-
CASSRDREDGYTF,TGTGCCAGCAGCCGGGACAGGGAAGATGGCTACACCTTC,TRBJ1-2,-,TRBV6-5,TRBD1
CASGRTGGHEQYF,TGTGCCAGCGGAAGGACAGGGGGCCACGAGCAGTACTTC,TRBJ2-7,-,TRBV6-1,TRBD1
CASSLADSYNEKLFF,TGCGCCAGCAGCTTGGCCGACAGTTATAATGAAAAACTGTTTTTT,TRBJ1-4,-,TRBV5-1,-
CASSSQGANEQYF,TGCGCCAGCAGTTCCCAGGGGGCTAACGAGCAGTACTTC,TRBJ2-7,-,TRBV10-1,TRBD1
CAWNPGTAGNQPQHF,TGTGCCTGGAATCCCGGGACAGCAGGCAATCAGCCCCAGCATTTT,TRBJ1-5,-,TRBV30,TRBD1
CASSLDWTSYGYTF,TGTGCCAGCAGCTTAGATTGGACATCTTATGGCTACACCTTC,TRBJ1-2,few,TRBV11-2,-
CAWSAIGTEAFF,TGTGCCTGGAGTGCCATAGGTACTGAAGCTTTCTTT,TRBJ1-1,-,TRBV30,-
CASSDGQPNQPQHF,TGTGCCAGCAGTGACGGACAGCCGAATCAGCCCCAGCATTTT,TRBJ1-5,-,TRBV6-1,-
CAISDRQGPGYTF,TGTGCCATCAGTGATAGACAGGGCCCTGGCTACACCTTC,TRBJ1-2,-,TRBV10-3,TRBD1
CASRYYPQGSKTEAFF,TGTGCCAGCAGATATTACCCCCAGGGTTCCAAAACTGAAGCTTTCTTT,TRBJ1-1,-,TRBV7-9,-
CASSAGTGKYGYTF,TGTGCCAGCAGTGCTGGGACAGGGAAGTATGGCTACACCTTC,TRBJ1-2,few,TRBV6-5,TRBD1
CASSPSQGNGNTIYF,TGTGCCAGCTCACCATCCCAGGGAAATGGAAACACCATATATTTT,TRBJ1-3,-,TRBV18,-
CASSVREGNTIYF,TGTGCCAGCAGTGTCAGGGAGGGAAACACCATATATTTT,TRBJ1-3,-,TRBV27,-
CASSPGQGETQYF,TGTGCCAGCTCCCCTGGACAGGGGGAGACCCAGTACTTC,TRBJ2-5,once,TRBV11-3,TRBD1